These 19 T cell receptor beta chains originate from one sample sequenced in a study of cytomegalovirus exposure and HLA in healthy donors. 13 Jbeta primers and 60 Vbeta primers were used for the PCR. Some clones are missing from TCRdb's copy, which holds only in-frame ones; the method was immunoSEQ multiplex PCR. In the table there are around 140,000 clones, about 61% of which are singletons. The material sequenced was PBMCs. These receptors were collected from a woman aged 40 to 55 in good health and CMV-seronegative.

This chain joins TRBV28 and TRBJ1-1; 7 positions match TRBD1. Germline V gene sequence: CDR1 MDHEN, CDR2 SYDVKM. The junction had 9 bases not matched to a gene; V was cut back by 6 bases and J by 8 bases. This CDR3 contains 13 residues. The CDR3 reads CASSRPLTGEAFF. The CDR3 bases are TGTGCCAGCAGCCGCCCCTTGACAGGGGAAGCTTTCTTT.

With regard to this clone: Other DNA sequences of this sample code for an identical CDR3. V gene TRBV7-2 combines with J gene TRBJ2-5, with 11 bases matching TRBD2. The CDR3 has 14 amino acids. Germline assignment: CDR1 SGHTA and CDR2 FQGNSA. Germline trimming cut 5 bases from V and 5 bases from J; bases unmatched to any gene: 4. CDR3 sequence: CASSPGLAVETQYF. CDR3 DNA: TGTGCCAGCAGCCCGGGACTAGCGGTGGAGACCCAGTACTTC.

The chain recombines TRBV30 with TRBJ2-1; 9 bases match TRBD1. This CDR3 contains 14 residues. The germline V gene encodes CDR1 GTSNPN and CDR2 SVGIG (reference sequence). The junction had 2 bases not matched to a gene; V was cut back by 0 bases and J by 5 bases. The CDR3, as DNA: TGTGCCTGGAGTGTAGGGACAGGGCACAATGAGCAGTTCTTC. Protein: CAWSVGTGHNEQFF.

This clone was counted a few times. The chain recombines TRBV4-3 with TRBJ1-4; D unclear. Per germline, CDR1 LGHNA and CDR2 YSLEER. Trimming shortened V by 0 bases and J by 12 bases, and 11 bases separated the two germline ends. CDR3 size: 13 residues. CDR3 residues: CASSQDGFGELFF. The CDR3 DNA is TGCGCCAGCAGCCAAGATGGATTCGGAGAACTGTTTTTT.

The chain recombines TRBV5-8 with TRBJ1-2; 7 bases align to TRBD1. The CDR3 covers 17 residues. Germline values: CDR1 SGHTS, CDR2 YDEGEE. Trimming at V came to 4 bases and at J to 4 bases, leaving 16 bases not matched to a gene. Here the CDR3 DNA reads TGTGCCAGCAGCCCCGTCCGAGGGGGCCCAAAAATCTATGGCTACACCTTC. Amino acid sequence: CASSPVRGGPKIYGYTF.

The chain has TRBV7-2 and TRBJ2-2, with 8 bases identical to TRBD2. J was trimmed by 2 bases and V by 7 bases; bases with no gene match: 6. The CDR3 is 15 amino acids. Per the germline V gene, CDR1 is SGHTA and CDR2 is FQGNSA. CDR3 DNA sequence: TGTGCCAGCATCGCGGGGGGACTAAACACCGGGGAGCTGTTTTTT. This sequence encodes CASIAGGLNTGELFF. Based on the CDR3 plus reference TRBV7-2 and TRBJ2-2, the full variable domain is GAGVSQSPSNKVTEKGKDVELRCDPISGHTALYWYRQSLGQGLEFLIYFQGNSAPDKSGLPSDRFSAERTGGSVSTLTIQRTQQEDSAVYLCASIAGGLNTGELFFGEGSRLTVL.

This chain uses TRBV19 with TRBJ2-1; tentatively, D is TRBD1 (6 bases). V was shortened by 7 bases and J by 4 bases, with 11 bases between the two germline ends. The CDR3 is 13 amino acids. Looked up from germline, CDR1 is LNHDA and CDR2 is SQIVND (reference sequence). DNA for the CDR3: TGTGCCAGTAATTGGGGGCCTTACAATGAGCAGTTCTTC. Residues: CASNWGPYNEQFF.

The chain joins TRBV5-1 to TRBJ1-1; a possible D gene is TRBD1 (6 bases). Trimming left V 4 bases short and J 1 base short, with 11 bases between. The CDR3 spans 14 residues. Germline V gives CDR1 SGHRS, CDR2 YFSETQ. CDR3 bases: TGCGCCAGCAGCCCGGAGGACAGGAACACTGAAGCTTTCTTT. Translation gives CASSPEDRNTEAFF.

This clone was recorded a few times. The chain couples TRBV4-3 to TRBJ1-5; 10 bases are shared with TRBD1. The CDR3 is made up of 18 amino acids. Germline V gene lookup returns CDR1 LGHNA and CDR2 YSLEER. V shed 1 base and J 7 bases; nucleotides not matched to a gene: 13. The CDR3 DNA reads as TGCGCCAGCAGCCAAGGTGTAATGGGACAGGGGAGATTGCAGCCCCAGCATTTT. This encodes CASSQGVMGQGRLQPQHF.

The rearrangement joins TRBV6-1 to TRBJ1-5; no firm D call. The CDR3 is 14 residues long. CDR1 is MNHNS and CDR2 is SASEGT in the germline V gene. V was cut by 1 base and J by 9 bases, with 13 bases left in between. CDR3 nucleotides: TGTGCCAGCAGTGAAGGTTGGGAGGGAAGGCCCCAGCATTTT. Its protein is CASSEGWEGRPQHF.

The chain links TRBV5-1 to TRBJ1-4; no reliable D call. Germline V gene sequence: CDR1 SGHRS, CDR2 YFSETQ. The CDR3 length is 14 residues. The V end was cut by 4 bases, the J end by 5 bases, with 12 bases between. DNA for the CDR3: TGCGCCAGCAGCCTCGAGAGGGCCAATGAAAAACTGTTTTTT. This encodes CASSLERANEKLFF.

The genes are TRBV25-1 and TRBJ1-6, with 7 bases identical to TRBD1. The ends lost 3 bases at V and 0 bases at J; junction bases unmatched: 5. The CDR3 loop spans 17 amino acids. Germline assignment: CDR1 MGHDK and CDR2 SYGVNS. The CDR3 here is CASSDDRVSSYNSPLHF. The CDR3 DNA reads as TGTGCCAGCAGTGACGACAGGGTTAGCTCCTATAATTCACCCCTCCACTTT.

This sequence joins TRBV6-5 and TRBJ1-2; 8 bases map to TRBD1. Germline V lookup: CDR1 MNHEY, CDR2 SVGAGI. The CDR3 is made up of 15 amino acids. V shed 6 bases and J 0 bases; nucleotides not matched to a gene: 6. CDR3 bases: TGTGCCAGCAGAAAACCAGGGGGCTCTAACTATGGCTACACCTTC. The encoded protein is CASRKPGGSNYGYTF.

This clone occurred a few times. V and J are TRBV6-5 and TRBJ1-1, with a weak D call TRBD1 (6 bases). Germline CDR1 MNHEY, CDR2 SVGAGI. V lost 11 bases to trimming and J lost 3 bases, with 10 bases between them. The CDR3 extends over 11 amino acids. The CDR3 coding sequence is TGTGCCCTAAAGGGGGACACTGAAGCTTTCTTT. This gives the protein CALKGDTEAFF.

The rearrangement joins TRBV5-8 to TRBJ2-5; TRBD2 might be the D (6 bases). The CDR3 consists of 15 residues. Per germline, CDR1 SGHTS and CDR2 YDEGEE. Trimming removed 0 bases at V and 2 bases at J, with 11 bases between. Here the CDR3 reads CASSLEGAGQETQYF. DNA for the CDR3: TGTGCCAGCAGCTTGGAAGGTGCGGGGCAAGAGACCCAGTACTTC.

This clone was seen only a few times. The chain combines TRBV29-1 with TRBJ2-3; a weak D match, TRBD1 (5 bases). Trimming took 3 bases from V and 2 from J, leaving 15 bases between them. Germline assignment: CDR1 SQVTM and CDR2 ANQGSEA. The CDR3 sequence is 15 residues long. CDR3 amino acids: CSVEKQVPTTDTQYF. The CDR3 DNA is TGCAGCGTTGAGAAACAGGTCCCTACCACAGATACGCAGTATTTT.

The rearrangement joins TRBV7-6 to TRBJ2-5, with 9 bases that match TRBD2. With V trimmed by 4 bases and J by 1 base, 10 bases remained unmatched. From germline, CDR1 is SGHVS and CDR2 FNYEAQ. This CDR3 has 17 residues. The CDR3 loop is CASSSPGRGGPQETQYF. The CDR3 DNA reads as TGTGCCAGCAGCTCCCCAGGGCGGGGGGGCCCCCAAGAGACCCAGTACTTC.

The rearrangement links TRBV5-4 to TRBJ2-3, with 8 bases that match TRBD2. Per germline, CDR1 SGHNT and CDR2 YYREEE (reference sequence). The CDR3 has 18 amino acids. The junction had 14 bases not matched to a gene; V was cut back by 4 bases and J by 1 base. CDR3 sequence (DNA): TGTGCCAGCAGCCCGGAGGTGGGAACTAGCGGCGGCACAGATACGCAGTATTTT. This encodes CASSPEVGTSGGTDTQYF.

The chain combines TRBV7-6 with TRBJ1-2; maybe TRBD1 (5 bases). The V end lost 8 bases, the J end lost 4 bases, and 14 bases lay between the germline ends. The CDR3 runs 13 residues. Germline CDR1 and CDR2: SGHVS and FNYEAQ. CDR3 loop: CASGSDSLYGYTF. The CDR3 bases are TGTGCCAGCGGATCCGACAGCCTCTATGGCTACACCTTC.